Listed here are 6 T cell receptor beta chains from one sample, sequenced in a study of blood T cell repertoires in COVID-19. Profiled with immunoSEQ multiplex PCR; TCRdb holds only in-frame clones, not every one. Counted here are hundreds of thousands of clones, approximately 86% occurring once; the ten biggest clones make up 2.5% to 3%. Sample: PBMCs or T cells enriched from blood (not recorded which). The receptor set was obtained from a woman in her twenties or thirties with acute COVID-19.

A note on this clone: The sample carries other DNA sequences with the same CDR3. This chain links TRBV24-1 with TRBJ2-2; 10 bases match TRBD1. The trim removed 4 bases at V and 7 bases at J, leaving 5 bases unmatched. CDR3 length: 15 amino acids. CDR1 and CDR2 from the germline V gene are KGHDR and SFDVKD. CDR3: CATSDRDRGGGELFF. CDR3 in DNA: TGTGCCACCAGTGACCGGGACAGGGGAGGCGGGGAGCTGTTTTTT.

The chain is built from TRBV15 and TRBJ2-7; 8 nucleotides align to TRBD2. J gave up 7 bases and V 1 base, and 21 bases lay outside the gene matches. Germline values: CDR1 LNHNV, CDR2 YYDKDF (reference sequence). CDR3 length: 19 amino acids. The CDR3: CATSRGLGINSGGPGEQYF. The CDR3 bases are TGTGCCACCAGCAGAGGTCTGGGTATAAATTCGGGGGGGCCGGGAGAGCAGTACTTC.

This sequence joins TRBV24-1 and TRBJ2-4; maybe TRBD2 (6 bases). V lost 6 bases and J 0 bases, leaving 11 bases between the germline ends. Germline V gene data show CDR1 as KGHDR and CDR2 as SFDVKD. This CDR3 region has 15 residues. In DNA, the CDR3 is TGTGCCACCAGTTGGCAGGGACTAGCCAAAAACATTCAGTACTTC. Translating it yields CATSWQGLAKNIQYF.

J is TRBJ2-3 and V is TRBV4-3, with D maybe TRBD2 (5 bases). V lost 1 base and J 0 bases, leaving 11 bases between the germline ends. The V gene's germline CDR1 is LGHNA and CDR2 YSLEER. The CDR3 sequence is 16 residues long. CDR3 DNA: TGCGCCAGCAGCCAAGTCGAGACTACTAGCACAGATACGCAGTATTTT. This gives the protein CASSQVETTSTDTQYF.

The rearrangement uses TRBV19 and TRBJ2-1, with D possibly being TRBD2 (7 bases). V lost 4 bases, J lost 6 bases, and 22 bases lay in between. This CDR3 has 17 residues. Germline CDR1 reads LNHDA; CDR2 reads SQIVND (reference sequence). The DNA of the CDR3 is TGTGCCAGTAGTAACCCTCTGGGAGGGGGAGCGGGCAATGAGCAGTTCTTC. Protein: CASSNPLGGGAGNEQFF.

V usage is TRBV7-9 and J usage is TRBJ1-3; D gene unclear. Germline CDR1 is SEHNR and CDR2 is FQNEAQ (reference sequence). V lost 3 bases to trimming and J lost 4 bases, with 10 bases between them. The CDR3 length is 14 residues. This CDR3 reads CASSFGRQGNTIYF. CDR3 bases: TGTGCCAGCAGCTTTGGCAGGCAAGGAAACACCATATATTTT.